One T cell receptor beta chain is described in this entry. Its antigen target is currently unknown. The sample holds no much larger clone one base away, and base qualities are not on file. Using the deep immunoSEQ assay, TCR CDR3 regions were amplified from genomic DNA by multiplex PCR. Genomic DNA extracted from each cell subset was distributed evenly over all wells of several immunoSEQ 96-well plates, and each plate served as one replicate. For sorted subsets, about 200 ng genomic DNA, equal to tens of thousands of T cell genomes, was loaded into each replicate PCR. Purified libraries were quantified with a Qubit 3.0 fluorometer, sized on a Bioanalyzer 2100, and re-quantified with the KAPA Library Quantification kit. A separate single-read 150-cycle Illumina NextSeq 550 flow cell was used to sequence each immunoSEQ 96-well plate. Per the authors' processing: Because the immunoSEQ output included only junctional sequences and no quality scores, the filtering could not be the same as the filtering used for full-length reads. Sequences were annotated with PyIR, a Python wrapper for IgBLAST v1.9, and V/J genes and CDR3 were assigned using IMGT germline references. Reads were removed for weak V/J assignments (E-value above 1e-6), missing CDR3, stop codons, out-of-frame junctions, or ambiguous translated residues. A V3J clonotype was defined by an identical inferred V gene, J gene, and CDR3 amino acid sequence. The percentage overlap between two repertoires was calculated by dividing the number of shared unique clonotypes by the size of the smaller repertoire. Three approaches were used to assess repertoire richness: RTK rarefaction, the Chao1 estimator, and Recon v2.1 estimates of unobserved clonotypes. OLGA was used to compute generation probabilities for all TCRbeta clonotypes that the gDNA method yielded from several donors. This immuneACCESS table, as held by TCRdb, lists in-frame sequences with V and J called but not all clones. Of the missing ones, under half trace to an unresolved V gene in checked studies; the others have no known cause. That table furnishes V, J and clone size, whereas the DNA furnished D and trimming. In this sample the table shows roughly 2,300,000 clones, just under 95% of which occur a single time. More than 0.35% of the sample comes from the top ten.

At the junction V is shortened by 2 bases and J by 6 bases; bases outside the gene matches: 5. The CDR3 contains 15 residues, cysteine and phenylalanine counted. Only the CDR3 region is kept as DNA, spanning 45 bases read in frame from base 1. Sequences MNHNY (CDR1) and SVGAGI (CDR2) are obtained from the germline V gene (reference sequence). Donors were healthy HIV-negative adults with no recently reported acute infections or vaccinations. Every donor was a Caucasian adult living in Nashville, Tennessee, USA. CD4+ T cells were enriched by magnetic negative selection; naive cells were then positively selected on CD45RA, and the negative fraction formed the memory subset. Blood was obtained by leukapheresis, after which PBMCs were separated by Ficoll-Histopaque density gradient centrifugation and cryopreserved in liquid nitrogen vapor phase. Purity and quantity of every magnetically sorted T cell population were checked by analytical flow cytometry. From each sorted fraction, genomic DNA was isolated and quantified by UV absorbance on a Nanodrop 2000c.

This sample stems from a study of shared clonotypes between healthy human individuals (dated by TCRdb to 2019 to 2021). Turning to the overall study: The cohort included a few men and two women between 18 and 49 years of age. For each donor, CD4 naive and CD4 memory were each given three plates, CD8 naive was given two plates, and CD8 memory was given one plate. Leukapheresis yielded between about 0.85 and 10 billion PBMCs per donor. Libraries were prepared and TCR repertoires were sequenced by different laboratories using diverse techniques, in order to increase sequencing depth and limit assay-specific biases. To estimate repertoire size and how much clonotype sharing occurs between individuals, the study deeply sequenced the blood TCR repertoires of roughly 5 healthy adults.

Overall results and qualifications from the work: The genetic and exposure-history diversity represented was limited by the small number of donors. Sampling was limited to blood, and TCR repertoires in tissue likely differ from TCR repertoires in blood. Compared with non-shared clonotypes, clonotypes shared by all four sorted-subset donors had higher generation probabilities. Naive subsets generally had larger estimated clonotype richness than memory subsets did. Sharing across four donors was observed for approximately 5% of naive CD4, over 3% of naive CD8, around 2.5% of memory CD4, and around 0.42% of memory CD8 clonotypes. Based on pairwise subsampling, the degree of clonotype sharing among donors was expected to be affected by sequencing depth. Rarefaction of sorted-subset datasets indicated incomplete sequencing despite the large sequencing depth.

The sequence links TRBV6-6 to TRBJ1-5, with 9 bases matching TRBD1. The TCR originated in a man younger than 30 in good health. Some clones in this sample may be carry-over from other donors' samples. Sequenced material: naive CD4+ T cells from PBMCs. The cell subset or site label, read with the paper, signifies: CD45RA+ positively selected. Here is the DNA: TGTGCCAGCAGTTACGGGACAGGGTTTCTTCAGCCCCAGCATTTT. Translated, it reads CASSYGTGFLQPQHF.